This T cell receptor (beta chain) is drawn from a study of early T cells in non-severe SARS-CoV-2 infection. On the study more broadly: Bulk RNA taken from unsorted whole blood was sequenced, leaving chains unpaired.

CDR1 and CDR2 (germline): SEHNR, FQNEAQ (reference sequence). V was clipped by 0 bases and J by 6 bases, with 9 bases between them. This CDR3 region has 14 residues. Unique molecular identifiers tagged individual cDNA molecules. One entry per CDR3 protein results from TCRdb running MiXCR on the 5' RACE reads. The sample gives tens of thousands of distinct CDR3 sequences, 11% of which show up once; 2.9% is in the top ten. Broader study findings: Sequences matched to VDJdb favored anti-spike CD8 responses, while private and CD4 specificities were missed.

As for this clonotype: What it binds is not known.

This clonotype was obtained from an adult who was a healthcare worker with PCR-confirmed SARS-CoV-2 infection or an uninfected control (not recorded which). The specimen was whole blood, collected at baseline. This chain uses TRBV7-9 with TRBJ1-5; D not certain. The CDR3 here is CASSLAQIGQPQHF. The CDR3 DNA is TGTGCCAGCAGCTTAGCACAGATTGGTCAGCCCCAGCATTTT.